This T cell receptor beta chain was identified in a study of blood T cell repertoires in COVID-19. Repertoires were generated with immunoSEQ multiplex PCR, while TCRdb's copy carries only in-frame clones and drops some. The repertoire holds a few hundred thousand clones, with about 91% as singletons. The V segment lost 0 bases and the J segment 4 bases; nucleotides outside the gene matches: 7. Germline lookup yields CDR1 SGDLS and CDR2 YYNGEE. This CDR3 has 15 residues. The chain combines TRBV9 with TRBJ2-7; 7 bases are a match to TRBD1. The receptor was derived from a woman aged 25-40 years with COVID-19, enrolled during active disease. The sample consisted of peripheral blood. The CDR3 here is CASSVDPNRGYEQYF. CDR3 nucleotide sequence: TGTGCCAGCAGCGTAGATCCTAACAGGGGTTACGAGCAGTACTTC.